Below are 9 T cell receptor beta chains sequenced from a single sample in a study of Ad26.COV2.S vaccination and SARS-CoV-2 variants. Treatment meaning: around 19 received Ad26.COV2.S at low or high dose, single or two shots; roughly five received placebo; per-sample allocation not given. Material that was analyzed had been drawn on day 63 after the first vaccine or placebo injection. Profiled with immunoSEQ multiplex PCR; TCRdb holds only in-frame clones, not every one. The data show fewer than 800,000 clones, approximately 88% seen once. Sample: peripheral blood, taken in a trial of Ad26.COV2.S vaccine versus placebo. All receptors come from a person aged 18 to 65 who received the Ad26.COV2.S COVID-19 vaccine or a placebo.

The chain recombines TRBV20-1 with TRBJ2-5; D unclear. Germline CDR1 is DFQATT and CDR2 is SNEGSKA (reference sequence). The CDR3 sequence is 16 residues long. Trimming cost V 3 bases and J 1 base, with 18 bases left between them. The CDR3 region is CSASPHGQAAQETQYF. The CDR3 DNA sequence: TGCAGTGCTAGTCCTCATGGCCAGGCAGCCCAAGAGACCCAGTACTTC.

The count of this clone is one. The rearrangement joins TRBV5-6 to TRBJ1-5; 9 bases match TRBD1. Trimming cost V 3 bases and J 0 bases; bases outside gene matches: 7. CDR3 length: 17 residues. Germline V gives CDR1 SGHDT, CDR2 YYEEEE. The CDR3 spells CASSSATDRGSNQPQHF. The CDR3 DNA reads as TGTGCCAGCAGCTCAGCAACGGACAGGGGTAGCAATCAGCCCCAGCATTTT.

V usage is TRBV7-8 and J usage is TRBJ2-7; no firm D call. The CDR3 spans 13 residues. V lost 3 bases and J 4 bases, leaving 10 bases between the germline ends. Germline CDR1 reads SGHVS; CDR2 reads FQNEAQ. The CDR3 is CASSFLGPYEQYF. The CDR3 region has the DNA TGTGCCAGCAGCTTTCTAGGGCCGTACGAGCAGTACTTC.

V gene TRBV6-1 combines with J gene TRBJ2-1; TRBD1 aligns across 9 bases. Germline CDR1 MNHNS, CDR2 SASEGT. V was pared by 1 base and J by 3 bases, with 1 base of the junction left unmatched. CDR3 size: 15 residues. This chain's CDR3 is CASSEDRGLYNEQFF. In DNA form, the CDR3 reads TGTGCCAGCAGTGAAGACAGGGGGCTCTACAATGAGCAGTTCTTC.

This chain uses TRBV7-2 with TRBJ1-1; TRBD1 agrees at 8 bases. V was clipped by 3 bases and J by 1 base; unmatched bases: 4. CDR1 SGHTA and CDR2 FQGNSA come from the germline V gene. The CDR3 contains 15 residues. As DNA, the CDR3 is TGTGCCAGCAGCTTGACCGGGACAGGGAACACTGAAGCTTTCTTT. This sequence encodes CASSLTGTGNTEAFF.

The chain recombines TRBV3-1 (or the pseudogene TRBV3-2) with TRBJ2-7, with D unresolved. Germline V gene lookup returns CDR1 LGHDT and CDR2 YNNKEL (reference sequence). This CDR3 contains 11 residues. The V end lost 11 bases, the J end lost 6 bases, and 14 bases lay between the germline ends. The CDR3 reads CAAPRSGEQYF. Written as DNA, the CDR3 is TGTGCCGCCCCGCGGTCTGGCGAGCAGTACTTC.

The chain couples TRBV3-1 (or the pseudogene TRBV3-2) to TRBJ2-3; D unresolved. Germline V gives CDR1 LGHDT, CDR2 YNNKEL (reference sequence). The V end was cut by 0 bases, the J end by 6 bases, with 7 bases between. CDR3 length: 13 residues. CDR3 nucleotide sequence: TGTGCCAGCAGCCAAGATTACGGGGATACGCAGTATTTT. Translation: CASSQDYGDTQYF.

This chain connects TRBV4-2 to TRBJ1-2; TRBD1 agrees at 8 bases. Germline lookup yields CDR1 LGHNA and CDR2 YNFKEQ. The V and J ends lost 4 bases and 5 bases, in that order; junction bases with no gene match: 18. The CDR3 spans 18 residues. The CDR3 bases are TGTGCCAGCAGCCCTGGGCGGGACAGGCCCCTGGAATTTTATGGCTACACCTTC. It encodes CASSPGRDRPLEFYGYTF.

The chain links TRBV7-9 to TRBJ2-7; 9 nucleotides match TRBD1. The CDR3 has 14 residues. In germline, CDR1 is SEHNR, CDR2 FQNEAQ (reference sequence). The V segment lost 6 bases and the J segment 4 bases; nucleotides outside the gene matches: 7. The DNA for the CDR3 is TGTGCCAGCAGACGACAGGGGGAAGGGTACGAGCAGTACTTC. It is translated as CASRRQGEGYEQYF. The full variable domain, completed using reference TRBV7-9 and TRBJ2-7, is DTGVSQNPRHKITKRGQNVTFRCDPISEHNRLYWYRQTLGQGPEFLTYFQNEAQLEKSRLLSDRFSAERPKGSFSTLEIQRTEQGDSAMYLCASRRQGEGYEQYFGPGTRLTVT.